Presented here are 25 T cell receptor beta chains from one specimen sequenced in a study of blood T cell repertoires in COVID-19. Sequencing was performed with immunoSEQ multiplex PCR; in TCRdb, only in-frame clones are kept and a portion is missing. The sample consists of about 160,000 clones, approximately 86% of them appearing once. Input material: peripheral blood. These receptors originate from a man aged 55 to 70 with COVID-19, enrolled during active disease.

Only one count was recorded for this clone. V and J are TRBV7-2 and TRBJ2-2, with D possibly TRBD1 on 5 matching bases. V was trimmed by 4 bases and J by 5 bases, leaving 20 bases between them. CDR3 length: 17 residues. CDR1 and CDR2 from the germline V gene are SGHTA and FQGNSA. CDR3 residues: CASSWDRSGAGTGELFF. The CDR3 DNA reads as TGTGCCAGCAGCTGGGATAGATCGGGCGCAGGGACCGGGGAGCTGTTTTTT.

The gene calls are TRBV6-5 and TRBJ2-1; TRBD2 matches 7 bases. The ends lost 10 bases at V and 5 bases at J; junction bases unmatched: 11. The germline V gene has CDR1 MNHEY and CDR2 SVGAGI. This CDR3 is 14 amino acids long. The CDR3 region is CATLERGRNNEQFF. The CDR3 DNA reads TGTGCCACCCTAGAGCGGGGAAGAAACAATGAGCAGTTCTTC.

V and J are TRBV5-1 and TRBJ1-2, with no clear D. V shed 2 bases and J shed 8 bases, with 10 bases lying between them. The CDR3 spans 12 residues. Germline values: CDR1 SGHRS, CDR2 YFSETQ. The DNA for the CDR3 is TGCGCCAGCAGCTTTCGGGATAGGGGCTACACCTTC. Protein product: CASSFRDRGYTF.

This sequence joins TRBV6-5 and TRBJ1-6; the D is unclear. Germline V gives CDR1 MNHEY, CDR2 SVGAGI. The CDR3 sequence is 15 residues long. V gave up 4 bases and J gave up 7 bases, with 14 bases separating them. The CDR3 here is CASSSPRRGNSPLHF. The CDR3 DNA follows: TGTGCCAGCAGTTCCCCGCGACGGGGAAATTCACCCCTCCACTTT.

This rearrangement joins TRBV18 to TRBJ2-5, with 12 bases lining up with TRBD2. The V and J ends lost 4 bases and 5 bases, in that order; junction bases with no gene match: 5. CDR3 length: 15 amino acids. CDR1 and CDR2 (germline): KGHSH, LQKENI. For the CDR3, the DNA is TGTGCCAGCTCACTCGGACTAGCGGGATTGGAGACCCAGTACTTC. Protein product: CASSLGLAGLETQYF. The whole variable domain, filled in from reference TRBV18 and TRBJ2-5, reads NAGVMQNPRHLVRRRGQEARLRCSPMKGHSHVYWYRQLPEEGLKFMVYLQKENIIDESGMPKERFSAEFPKEGPSILRIQQVVRGDSAAYFCASSLGLAGLETQYFGPGTRLLVL.

The CDR3 here is CASSLRRVFLGAKLREQYF. CDR3 sequence (DNA): TGTGCCAGCAGTTTACGACGGGTGTTTTTGGGGGCCAAACTGAGGGAGCAGTACTTC. The chain recombines TRBV28 with TRBJ2-7; the D gene is possibly TRBD1 (6 bases). The CDR3 has 19 amino acids. The germline gives CDR1 MDHEN, CDR2 SYDVKM. V lost 2 bases, J lost 7 bases, and 30 bases lay in between.

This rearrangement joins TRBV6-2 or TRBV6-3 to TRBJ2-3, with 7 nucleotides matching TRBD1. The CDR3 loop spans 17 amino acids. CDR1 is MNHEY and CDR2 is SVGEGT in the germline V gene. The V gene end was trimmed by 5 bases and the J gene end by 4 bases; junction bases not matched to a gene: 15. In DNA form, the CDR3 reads TGTGCCAGCAGTAATAAACCGACAGGGCTCTTGGCAGATACGCAGTATTTT. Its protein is CASSNKPTGLLADTQYF.

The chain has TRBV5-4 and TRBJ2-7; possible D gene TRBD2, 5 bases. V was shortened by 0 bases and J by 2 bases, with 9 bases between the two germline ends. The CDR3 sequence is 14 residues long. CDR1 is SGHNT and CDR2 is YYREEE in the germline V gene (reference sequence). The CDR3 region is CASSLERGAYEQYF. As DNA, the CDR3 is TGTGCCAGCAGCTTGGAACGGGGAGCCTACGAGCAGTACTTC.

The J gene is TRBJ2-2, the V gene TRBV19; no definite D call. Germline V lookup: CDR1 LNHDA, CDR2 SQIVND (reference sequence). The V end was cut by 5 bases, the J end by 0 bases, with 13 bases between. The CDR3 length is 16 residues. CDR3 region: CASSSPGSPNTGELFF. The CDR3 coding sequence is TGTGCCAGTAGTTCACCTGGCTCCCCGAACACCGGGGAGCTGTTTTTT.

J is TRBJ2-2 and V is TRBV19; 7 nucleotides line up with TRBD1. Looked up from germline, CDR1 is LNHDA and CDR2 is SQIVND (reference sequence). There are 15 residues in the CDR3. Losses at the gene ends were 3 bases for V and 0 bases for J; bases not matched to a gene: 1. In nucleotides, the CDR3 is TGTGCCAGTAGTATCGGGACAGCGAACACCGGGGAGCTGTTTTTT. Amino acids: CASSIGTANTGELFF.

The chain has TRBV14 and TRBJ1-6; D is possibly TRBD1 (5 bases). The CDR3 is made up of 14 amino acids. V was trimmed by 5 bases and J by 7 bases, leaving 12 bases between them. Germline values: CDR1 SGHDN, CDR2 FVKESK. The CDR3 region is CASSGLGANSPLHF. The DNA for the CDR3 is TGTGCCAGCAGCGGGTTAGGGGCCAATTCACCCCTCCACTTT.

Here the CDR3 reads CASSLAASGGTYEQYF. For the CDR3, the DNA is TGTGCCAGCAGCTTAGCCGCTAGCGGGGGAACCTACGAGCAGTACTTC. This chain links TRBV7-2 with TRBJ2-7; 10 bases match TRBD2. With 0 bases clipped from V and 2 bases from J, the junction kept 4 bases outside the gene matches. This CDR3 spans 16 amino acids. The V gene's germline CDR1 is SGHTA and CDR2 FQGNSA.

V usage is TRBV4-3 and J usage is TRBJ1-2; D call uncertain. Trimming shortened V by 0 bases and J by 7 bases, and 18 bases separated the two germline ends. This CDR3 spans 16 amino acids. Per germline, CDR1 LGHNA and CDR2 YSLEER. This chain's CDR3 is CASSQDGLTAVRGYTF. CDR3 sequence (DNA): TGCGCCAGCAGCCAAGATGGCCTAACAGCTGTACGTGGCTACACCTTC.

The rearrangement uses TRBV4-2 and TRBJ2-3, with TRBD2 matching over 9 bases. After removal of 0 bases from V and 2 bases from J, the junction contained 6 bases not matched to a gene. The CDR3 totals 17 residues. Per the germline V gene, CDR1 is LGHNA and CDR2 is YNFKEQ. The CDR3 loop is CASSQESAGGPTDTQYF. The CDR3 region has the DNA TGTGCCAGCAGCCAAGAGTCAGCGGGAGGACCCACAGATACGCAGTATTTT.

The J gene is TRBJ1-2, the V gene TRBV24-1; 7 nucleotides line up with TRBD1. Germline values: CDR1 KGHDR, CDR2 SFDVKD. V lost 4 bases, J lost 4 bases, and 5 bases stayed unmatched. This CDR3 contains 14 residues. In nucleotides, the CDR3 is TGTGCCACCAGTGAAAGGGGGCGCAGCTATGGCTACACCTTC. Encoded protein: CATSERGRSYGYTF.

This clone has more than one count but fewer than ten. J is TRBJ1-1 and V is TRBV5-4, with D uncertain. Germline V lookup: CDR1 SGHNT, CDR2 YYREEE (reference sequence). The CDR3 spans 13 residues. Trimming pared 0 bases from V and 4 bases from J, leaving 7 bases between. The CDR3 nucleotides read TGTGCCAGCAGCTTGGTGGTTAGCACTGAAGCTTTCTTT. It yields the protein CASSLVVSTEAFF.

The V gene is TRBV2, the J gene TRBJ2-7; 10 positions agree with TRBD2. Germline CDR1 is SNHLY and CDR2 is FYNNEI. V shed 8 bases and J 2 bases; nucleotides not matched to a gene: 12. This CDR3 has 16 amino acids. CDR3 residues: CASLKPRTSGTYEQYF. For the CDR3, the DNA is TGTGCCAGCCTAAAACCGCGGACTAGCGGCACCTACGAGCAGTACTTC.

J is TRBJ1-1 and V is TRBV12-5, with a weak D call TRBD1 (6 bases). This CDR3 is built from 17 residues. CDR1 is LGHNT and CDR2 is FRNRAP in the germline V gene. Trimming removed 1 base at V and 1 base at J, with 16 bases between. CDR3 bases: TGTGCTAGTGGTTTGGAACAGGGTTGGTCTCGGAACACTGAAGCTTTCTTT. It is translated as CASGLEQGWSRNTEAFF.

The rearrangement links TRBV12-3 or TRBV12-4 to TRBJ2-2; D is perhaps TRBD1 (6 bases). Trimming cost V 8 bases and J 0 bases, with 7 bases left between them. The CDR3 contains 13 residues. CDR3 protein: CASGTPNTGELFF. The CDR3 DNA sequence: TGTGCCAGCGGGACACCGAACACCGGGGAGCTGTTTTTT.

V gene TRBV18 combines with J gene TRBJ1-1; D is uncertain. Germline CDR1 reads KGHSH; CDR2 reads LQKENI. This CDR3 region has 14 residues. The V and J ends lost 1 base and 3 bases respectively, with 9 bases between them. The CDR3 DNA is TGTGCCAGCTCACCACAGTTCGGGGACACTGAAGCTTTCTTT. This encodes CASSPQFGDTEAFF.

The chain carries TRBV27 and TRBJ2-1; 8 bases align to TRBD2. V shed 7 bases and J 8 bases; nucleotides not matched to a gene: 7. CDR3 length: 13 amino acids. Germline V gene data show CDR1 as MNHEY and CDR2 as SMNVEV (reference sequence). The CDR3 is CASIAGGADEQFF. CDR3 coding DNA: TGTGCCAGCATTGCCGGGGGGGCGGATGAGCAGTTCTTC.

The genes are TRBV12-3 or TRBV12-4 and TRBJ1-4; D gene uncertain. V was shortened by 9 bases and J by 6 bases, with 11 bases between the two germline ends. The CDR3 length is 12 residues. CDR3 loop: CASRGLDEKLFF. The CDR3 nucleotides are TGTGCCAGTCGCGGTCTTGATGAAAAACTGTTTTTT.

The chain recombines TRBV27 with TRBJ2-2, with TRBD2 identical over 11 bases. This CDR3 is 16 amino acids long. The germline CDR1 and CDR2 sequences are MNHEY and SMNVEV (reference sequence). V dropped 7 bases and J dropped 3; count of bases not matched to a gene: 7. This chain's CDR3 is CASKTSGRVDTGELFF. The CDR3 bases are TGTGCCAGCAAAACTAGCGGGAGAGTTGACACCGGGGAGCTGTTTTTT.

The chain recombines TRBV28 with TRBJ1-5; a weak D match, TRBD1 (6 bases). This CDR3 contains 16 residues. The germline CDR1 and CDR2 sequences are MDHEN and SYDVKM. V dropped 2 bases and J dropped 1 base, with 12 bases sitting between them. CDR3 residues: CASSLGGRRSNQPQHF. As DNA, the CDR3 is TGTGCCAGCAGTTTAGGGGGCAGAAGAAGCAATCAGCCCCAGCATTTT.

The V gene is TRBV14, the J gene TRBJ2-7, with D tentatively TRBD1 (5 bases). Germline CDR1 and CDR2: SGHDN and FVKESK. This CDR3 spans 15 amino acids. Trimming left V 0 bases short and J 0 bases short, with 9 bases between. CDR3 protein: CASSQEFGASYEQYF. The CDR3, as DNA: TGTGCCAGCAGCCAAGAATTTGGGGCCTCCTACGAGCAGTACTTC.